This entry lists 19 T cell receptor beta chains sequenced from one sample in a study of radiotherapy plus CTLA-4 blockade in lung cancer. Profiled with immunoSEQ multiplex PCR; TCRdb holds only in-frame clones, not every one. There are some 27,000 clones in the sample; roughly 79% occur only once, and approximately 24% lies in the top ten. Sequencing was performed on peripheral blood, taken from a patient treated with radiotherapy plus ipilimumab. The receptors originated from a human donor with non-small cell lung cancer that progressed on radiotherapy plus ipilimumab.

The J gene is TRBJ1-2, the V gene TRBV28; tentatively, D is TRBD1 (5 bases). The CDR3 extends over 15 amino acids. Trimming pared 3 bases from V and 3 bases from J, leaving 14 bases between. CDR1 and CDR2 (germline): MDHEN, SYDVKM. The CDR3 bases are TGTGCCAGCAGTTTTGGGGCAGGGACCCACTATGGCTACACCTTC. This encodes CASSFGAGTHYGYTF.

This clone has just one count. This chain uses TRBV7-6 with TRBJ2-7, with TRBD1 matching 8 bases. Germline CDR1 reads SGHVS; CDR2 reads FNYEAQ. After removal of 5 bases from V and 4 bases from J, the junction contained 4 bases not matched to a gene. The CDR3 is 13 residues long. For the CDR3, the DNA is TGTGCCAGCAGCCCAGACAGGGGATACGAGCAGTACTTC. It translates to CASSPDRGYEQYF.

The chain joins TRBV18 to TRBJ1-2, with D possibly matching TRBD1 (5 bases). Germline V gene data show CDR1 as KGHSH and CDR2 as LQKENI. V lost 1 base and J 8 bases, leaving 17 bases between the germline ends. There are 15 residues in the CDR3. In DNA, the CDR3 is TGTGCCAGCTCACCACAGGGGAACAGTCAGGTGGGCTACACCTTC. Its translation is CASSPQGNSQVGYTF.

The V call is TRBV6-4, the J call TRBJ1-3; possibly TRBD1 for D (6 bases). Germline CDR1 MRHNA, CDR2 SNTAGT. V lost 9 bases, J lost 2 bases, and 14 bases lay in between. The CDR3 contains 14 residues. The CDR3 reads CARRQVMPGNTIYF. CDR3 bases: TGTGCCAGGAGACAGGTAATGCCTGGAAACACCATATATTTT.

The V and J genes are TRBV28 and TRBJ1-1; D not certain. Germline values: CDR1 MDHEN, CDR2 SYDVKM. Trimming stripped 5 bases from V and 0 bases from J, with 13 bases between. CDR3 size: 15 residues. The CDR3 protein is CASSPSVHMNTEAFF. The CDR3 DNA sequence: TGTGCCAGCAGTCCTAGCGTTCACATGAACACTGAAGCTTTCTTT.

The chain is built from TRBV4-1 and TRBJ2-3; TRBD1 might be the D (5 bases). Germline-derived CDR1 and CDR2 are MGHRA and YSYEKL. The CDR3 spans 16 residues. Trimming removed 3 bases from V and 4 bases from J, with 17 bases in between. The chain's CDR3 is CASSHPLGLGADTQYF. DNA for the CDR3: TGCGCCAGCAGCCACCCCCTGGGCCTAGGGGCAGATACGCAGTATTTT.

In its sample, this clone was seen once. The CDR3 loop is CASSYYREAFGEKLFF. The CDR3 nucleotides read TGTGCCAGCAGTTACTATCGGGAAGCTTTCGGGGAAAAACTGTTTTTT. The gene calls are TRBV6-5 and TRBJ1-4; D uncertain. The CDR3 is 16 amino acids. The germline V gene has CDR1 MNHEY and CDR2 SVGAGI. The V gene lost 1 base and the J gene lost 8 bases, with 17 bases spanning the gap.

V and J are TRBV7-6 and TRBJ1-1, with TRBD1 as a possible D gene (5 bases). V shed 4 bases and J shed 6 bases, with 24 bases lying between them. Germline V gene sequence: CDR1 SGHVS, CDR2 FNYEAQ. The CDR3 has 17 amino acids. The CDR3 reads CASSSPMGEGGGAEAFF. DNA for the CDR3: TGTGCCAGCAGCTCCCCGATGGGGGAAGGAGGAGGAGCTGAAGCTTTCTTT.

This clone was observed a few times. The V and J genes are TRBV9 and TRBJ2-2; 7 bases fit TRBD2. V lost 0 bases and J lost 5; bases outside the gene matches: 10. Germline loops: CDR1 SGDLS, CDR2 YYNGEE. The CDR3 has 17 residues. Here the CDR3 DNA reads TGTGCCAGCAGCGTAGGGTTTGCGGGGGTGGGAACCGGGGAGCTGTTTTTT. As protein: CASSVGFAGVGTGELFF.

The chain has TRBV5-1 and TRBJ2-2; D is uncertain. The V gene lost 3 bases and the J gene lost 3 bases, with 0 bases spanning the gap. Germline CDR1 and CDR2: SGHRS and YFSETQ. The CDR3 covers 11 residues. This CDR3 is CASSYTGELFF. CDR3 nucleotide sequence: TGCGCCAGCAGCTACACCGGGGAGCTGTTTTTT.

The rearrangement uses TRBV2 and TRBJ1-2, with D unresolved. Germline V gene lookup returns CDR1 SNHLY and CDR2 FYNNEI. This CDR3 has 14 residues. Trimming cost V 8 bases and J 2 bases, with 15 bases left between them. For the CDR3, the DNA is TGTGCCAGCCGCCGAACTGTACAGAACTATGGCTACACCTTC. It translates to CASRRTVQNYGYTF.

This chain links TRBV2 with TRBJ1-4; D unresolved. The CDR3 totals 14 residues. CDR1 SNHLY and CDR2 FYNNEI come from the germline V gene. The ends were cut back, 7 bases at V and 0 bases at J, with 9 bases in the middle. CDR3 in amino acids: CASTVTATNEKLFF. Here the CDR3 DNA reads TGTGCCAGCACTGTTACGGCAACTAATGAAAAACTGTTTTTT.

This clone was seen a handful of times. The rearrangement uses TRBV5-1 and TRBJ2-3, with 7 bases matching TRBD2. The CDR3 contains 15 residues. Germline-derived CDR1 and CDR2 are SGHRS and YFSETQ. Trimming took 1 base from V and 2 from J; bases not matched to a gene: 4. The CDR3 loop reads CASSLRAGVTDTQYF. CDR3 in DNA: TGCGCCAGCAGCTTGAGGGCGGGGGTCACAGATACGCAGTATTTT.

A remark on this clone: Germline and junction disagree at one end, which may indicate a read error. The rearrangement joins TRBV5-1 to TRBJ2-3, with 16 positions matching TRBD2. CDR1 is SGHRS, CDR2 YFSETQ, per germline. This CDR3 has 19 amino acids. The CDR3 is CASSFRGTSGGASTDMQYF. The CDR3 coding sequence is TGCGCCAGCAGCTTCAGAGGGACTAGCGGGGGGGCTAGCACAGATATGCAGTATTTT.

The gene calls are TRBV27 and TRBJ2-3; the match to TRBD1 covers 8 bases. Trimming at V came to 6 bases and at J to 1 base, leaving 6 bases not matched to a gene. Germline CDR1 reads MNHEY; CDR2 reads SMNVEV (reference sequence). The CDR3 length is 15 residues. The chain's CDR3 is CASRPDRARTDTQYF. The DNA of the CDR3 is TGTGCCAGCAGGCCGGACAGGGCCCGCACAGATACGCAGTATTTT.

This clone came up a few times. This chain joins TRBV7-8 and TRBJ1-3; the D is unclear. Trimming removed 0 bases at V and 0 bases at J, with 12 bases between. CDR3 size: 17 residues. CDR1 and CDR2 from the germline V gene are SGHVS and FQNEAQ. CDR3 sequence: CASSLALSTYSGNTIYF. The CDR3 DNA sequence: TGTGCCAGCAGCTTAGCCCTATCGACCTACTCTGGAAACACCATATATTTT.

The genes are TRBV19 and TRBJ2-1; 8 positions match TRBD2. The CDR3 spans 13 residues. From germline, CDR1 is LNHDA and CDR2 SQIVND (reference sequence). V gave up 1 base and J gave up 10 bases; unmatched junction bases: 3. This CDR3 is CASSIGGTREQFF. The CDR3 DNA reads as TGTGCCAGTAGTATAGGGGGGACTAGAGAGCAGTTCTTC.

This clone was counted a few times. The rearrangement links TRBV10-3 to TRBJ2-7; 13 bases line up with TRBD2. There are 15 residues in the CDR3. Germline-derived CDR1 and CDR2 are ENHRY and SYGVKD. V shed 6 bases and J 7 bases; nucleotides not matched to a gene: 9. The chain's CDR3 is CAISPLAGGPAEQYF. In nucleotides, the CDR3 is TGTGCCATCAGCCCACTAGCGGGAGGGCCGGCGGAGCAGTACTTC.

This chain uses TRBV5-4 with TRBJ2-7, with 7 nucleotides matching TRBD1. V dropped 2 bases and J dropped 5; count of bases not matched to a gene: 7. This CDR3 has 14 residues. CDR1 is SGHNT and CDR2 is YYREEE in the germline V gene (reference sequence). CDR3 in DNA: TGTGCCAGCAGCTTTCAGGGGGTTACCCACGAGCAGTACTTC. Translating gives CASSFQGVTHEQYF.